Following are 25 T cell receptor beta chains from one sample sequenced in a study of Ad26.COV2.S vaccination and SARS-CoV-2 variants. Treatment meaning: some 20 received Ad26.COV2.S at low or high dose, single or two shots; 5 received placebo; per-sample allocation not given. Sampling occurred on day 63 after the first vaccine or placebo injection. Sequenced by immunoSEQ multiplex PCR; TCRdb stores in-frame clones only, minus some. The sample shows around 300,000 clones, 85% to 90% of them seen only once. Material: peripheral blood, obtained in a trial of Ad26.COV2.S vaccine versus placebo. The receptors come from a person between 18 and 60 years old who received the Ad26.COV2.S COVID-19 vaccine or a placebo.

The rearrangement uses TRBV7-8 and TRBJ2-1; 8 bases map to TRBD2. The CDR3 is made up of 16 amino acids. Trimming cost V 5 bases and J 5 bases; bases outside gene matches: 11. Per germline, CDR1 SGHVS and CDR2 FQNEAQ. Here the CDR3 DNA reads TGTGCCAGCAGCCGTCGGGGAGCGGGGGTAAACAATGAGCAGTTCTTC. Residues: CASSRRGAGVNNEQFF.

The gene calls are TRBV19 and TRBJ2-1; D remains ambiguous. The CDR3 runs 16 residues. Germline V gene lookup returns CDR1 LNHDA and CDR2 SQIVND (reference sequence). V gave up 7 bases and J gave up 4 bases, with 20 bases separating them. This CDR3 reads CASNLHGASPYNEQFF. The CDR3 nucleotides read TGTGCCAGTAATCTCCATGGAGCCTCCCCTTACAATGAGCAGTTCTTC.

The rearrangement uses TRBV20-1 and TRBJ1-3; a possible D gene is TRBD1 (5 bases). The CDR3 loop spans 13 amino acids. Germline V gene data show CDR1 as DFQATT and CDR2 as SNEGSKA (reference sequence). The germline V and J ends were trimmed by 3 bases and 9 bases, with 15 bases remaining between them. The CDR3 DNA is TGCAGTGCTAGTCAGGGATCCAGAACCACCATATATTTT. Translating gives CSASQGSRTTIYF.

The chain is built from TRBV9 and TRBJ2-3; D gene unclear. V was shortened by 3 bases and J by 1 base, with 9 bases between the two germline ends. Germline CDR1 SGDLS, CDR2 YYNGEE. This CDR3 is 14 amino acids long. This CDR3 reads CASSALSRTDTQYF. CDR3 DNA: TGTGCCAGCAGCGCCCTGTCCCGCACAGATACGCAGTATTTT.

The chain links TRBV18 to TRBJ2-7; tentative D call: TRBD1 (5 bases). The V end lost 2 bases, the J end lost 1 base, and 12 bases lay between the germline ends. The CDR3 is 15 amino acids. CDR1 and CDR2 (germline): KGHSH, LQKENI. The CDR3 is CASSPNRILSYEQYF. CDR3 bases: TGTGCCAGCTCACCAAACAGGATTTTATCCTACGAGCAGTACTTC.

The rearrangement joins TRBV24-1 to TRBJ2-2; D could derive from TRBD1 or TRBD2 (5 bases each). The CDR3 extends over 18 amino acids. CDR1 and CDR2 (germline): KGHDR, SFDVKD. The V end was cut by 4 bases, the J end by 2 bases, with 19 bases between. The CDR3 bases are TGTGCCACCAGTGACCTACGGGGCGTTCCCGCCAACACCGGGGAGCTGTTTTTT. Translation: CATSDLRGVPANTGELFF.

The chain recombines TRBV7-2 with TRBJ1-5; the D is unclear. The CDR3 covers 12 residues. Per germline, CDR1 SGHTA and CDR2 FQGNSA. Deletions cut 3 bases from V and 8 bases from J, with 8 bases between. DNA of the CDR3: TGTGCCAGCAGCTTTGGGGTGGAGCCCCAGCATTTT. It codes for CASSFGVEPQHF. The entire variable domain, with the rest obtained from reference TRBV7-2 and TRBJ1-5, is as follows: GAGVSQSPSNKVTEKGKDVELRCDPISGHTALYWYRQSLGQGLEFLIYFQGNSAPDKSGLPSDRFSAERTGGSVSTLTIQRTQQEDSAVYLCASSFGVEPQHFGDGTRLSIL.

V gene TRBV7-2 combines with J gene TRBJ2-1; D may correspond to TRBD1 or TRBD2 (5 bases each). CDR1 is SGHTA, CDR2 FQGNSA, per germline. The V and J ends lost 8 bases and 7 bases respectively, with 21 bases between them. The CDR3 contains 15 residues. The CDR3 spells CASQSWAGTGNEQFF. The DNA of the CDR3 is TGTGCCAGCCAATCTTGGGCAGGGACGGGGAATGAGCAGTTCTTC.

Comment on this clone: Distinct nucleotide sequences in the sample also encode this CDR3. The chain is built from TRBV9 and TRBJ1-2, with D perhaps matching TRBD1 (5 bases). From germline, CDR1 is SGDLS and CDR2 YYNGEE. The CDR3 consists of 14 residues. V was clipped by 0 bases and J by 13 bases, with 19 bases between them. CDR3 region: CASSVESEQVGCTF. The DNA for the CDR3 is TGTGCCAGCAGCGTAGAGTCGGAACAGGTGGGGTGCACCTTC.

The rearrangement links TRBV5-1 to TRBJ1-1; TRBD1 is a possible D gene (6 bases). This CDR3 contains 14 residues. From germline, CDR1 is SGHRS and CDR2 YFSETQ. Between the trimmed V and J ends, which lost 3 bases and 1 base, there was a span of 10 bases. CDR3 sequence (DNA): TGCGCCAGCAGCTATATACAGGGGAACACTGAAGCTTTCTTT. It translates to CASSYIQGNTEAFF.

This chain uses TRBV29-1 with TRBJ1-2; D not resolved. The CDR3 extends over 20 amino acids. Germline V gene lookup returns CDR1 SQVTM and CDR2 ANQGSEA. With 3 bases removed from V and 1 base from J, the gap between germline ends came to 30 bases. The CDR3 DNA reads TGCAGCGTTGAGGAACCCGACCCATTCTTTACTGACCCGATTAACTATGGCTACACCTTC. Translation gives CSVEEPDPFFTDPINYGYTF.

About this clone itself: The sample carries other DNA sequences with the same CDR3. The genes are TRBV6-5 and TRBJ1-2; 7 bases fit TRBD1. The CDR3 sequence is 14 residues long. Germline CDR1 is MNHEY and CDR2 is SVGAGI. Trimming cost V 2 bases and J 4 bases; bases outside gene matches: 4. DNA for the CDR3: TGTGCCAGCAGTTACGGCCAGGGGGGCTATGGCTACACCTTC. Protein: CASSYGQGGYGYTF.

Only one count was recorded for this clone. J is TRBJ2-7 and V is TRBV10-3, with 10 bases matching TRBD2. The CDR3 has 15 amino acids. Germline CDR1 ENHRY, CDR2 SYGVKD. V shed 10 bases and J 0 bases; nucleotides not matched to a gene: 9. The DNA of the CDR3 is TGTGCCAACGCCTTGCTAGCGGGAGACTCCTACGAGCAGTACGTC. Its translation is CANALLAGDSYEQYV.

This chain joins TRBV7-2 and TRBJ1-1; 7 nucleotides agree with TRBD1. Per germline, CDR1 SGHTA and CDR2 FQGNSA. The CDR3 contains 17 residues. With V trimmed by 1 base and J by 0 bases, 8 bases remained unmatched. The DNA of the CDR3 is TGTGCCAGCAGCTTAGGACAGGGAAGGGCTATGAACACTGAAGCTTTCTTT. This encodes CASSLGQGRAMNTEAFF.

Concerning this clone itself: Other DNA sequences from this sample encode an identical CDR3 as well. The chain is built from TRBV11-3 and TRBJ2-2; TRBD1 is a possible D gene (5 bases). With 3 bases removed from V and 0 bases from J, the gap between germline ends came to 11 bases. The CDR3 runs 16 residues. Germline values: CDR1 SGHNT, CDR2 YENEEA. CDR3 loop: CASSFRDGSNTGELFF. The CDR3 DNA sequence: TGTGCCAGCAGCTTCAGGGATGGGTCGAACACCGGGGAGCTGTTTTTT. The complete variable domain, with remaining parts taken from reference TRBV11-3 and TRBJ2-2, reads EAGVVQSPRYKIIEKKQPVAFWCNPISGHNTLYWYLQNLGQGPELLIRYENEEAVDDSQLPKDRFSAERLKGVDSTLKIQPAELGDSAVYLCASSFRDGSNTGELFFGEGSRLTVL.

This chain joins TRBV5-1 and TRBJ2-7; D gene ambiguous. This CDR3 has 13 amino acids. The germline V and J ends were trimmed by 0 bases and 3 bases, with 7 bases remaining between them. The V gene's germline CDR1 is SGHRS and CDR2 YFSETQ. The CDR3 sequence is CASSLDGFYEQYV. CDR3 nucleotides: TGCGCCAGCAGCTTGGACGGTTTCTACGAGCAGTACGTC.

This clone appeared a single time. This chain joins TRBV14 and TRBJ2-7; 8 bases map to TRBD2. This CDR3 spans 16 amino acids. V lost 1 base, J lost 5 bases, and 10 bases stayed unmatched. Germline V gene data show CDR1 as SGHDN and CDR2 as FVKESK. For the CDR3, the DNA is TGTGCCAGCAGCCAAGTTTCCGGCGGGAGGATTAACGAGCAGTACGTC. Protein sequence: CASSQVSGGRINEQYV.

CDR3: CASKEAGGTGANVLTF. CDR3 nucleotides: TGTGCCAGCAAAGAGGCGGGGGGTACAGGGGCCAACGTCCTGACTTTC. This chain connects TRBV5-4 to TRBJ2-6, with 8 positions matching TRBD2. The CDR3 extends over 16 amino acids. Germline V lookup: CDR1 SGHNT, CDR2 YYREEE (reference sequence). The V and J ends lost 6 bases and 4 bases, in that order; junction bases with no gene match: 9.

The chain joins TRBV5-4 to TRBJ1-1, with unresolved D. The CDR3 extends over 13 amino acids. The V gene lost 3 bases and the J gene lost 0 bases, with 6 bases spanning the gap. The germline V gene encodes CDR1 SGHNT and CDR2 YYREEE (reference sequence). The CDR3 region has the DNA TGTGCCAGCAGCTGGGAATTGAACACTGAAGCTTTCTTT. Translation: CASSWELNTEAFF.

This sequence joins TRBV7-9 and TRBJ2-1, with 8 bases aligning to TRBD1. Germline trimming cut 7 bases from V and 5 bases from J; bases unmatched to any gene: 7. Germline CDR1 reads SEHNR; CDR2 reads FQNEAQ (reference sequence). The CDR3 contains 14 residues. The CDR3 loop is CASTTRTGHNEQFF. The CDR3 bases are TGTGCCAGCACAACCCGGACAGGGCACAATGAGCAGTTCTTC.

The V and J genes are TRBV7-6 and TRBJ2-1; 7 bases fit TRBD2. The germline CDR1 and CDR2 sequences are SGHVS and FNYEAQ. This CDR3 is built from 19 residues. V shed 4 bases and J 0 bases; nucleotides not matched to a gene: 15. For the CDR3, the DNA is TGTGCCAGCAGCTGTCCGGGGCCCTGTCTAGCGGCCTCCTACAATGAGCAGTTCTTC. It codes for CASSCPGPCLAASYNEQFF.

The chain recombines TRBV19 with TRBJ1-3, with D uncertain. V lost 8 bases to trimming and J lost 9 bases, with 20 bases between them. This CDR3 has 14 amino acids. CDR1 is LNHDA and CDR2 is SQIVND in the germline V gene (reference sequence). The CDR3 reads CASRNLDWRATIYF. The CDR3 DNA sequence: TGTGCCAGTCGAAACCTCGATTGGCGGGCCACCATATATTTT.

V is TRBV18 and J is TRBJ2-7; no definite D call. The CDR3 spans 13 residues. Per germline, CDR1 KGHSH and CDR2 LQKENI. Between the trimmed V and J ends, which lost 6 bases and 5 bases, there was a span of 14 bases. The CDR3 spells CASSLPPLDEQYF. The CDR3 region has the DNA TGTGCCAGCTCCCTACCACCCCTGGACGAGCAGTACTTC. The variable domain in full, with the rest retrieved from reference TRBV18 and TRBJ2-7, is NAGVMQNPRHLVRRRGQEARLRCSPMKGHSHVYWYRQLPEEGLKFMVYLQKENIIDESGMPKERFSAEFPKEGPSILRIQQVVRGDSAAYFCASSLPPLDEQYFGPGTRLTVT.

The CDR3 spells CASSKGALGPYEQYF. DNA of the CDR3: TGTGCCAGCAGTAAGGGGGCCCTAGGTCCCTACGAGCAGTACTTC. V usage is TRBV2 and J usage is TRBJ2-7; 7 bases line up with TRBD1. CDR3 size: 15 residues. The V gene's germline CDR1 is SNHLY and CDR2 FYNNEI. Trimming removed 5 bases from V and 2 bases from J; junction bases left unmatched: 9.

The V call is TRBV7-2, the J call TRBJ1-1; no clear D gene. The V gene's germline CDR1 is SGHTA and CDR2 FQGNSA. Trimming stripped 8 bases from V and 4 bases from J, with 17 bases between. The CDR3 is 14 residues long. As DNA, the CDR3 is TGTGCCAGCGGGCCCCTTTTCAATGGCACTGAAGCTTTCTTT. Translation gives CASGPLFNGTEAFF.